The 2 T cell receptor beta chains listed next were all sequenced from one sample in a study of T cells of healthy individuals (dated by TCRdb to the late 2010s). To prepare the library, 5' RACE was applied. The listed sequencing device is Illumina MiSeq. TCRdb reprocessed the public reads (quality trimming at Q25 with fastp, clone calling with MiXCR) and kept in-frame beta chains. Rows are unified per CDR3 protein, each entry keeping the most common DNA and genes. The sample table contains around 100,000 distinct CDR3 sequences; only one count was recorded for around 17% of them. The ten largest clones capture 6.2% of the sample. These receptors were collected from a human donor in good health.

This clonotype was detected many times. V and J are TRBV6-2 or TRBV6-3 and TRBJ1-2; 7 nucleotides agree with TRBD1. This CDR3 is 13 amino acids long. Germline CDR1 reads MNHEY; CDR2 reads SVGEGT. The V gene end was trimmed by 2 bases and the J gene end by 13 bases; junction bases not matched to a gene: 10. The CDR3 is CASSYVGQTNPTF. The CDR3 DNA follows: TGTGCCAGCAGTTACGTGGGACAGACAAACCCCACCTTC.

This clonotype was found a few times. The chain has TRBV7-9 and TRBJ1-1, with 7 bases lining up with TRBD1. J lost 10 bases, V lost 7 bases, and 12 bases had no gene match. The CDR3 spans 13 residues. In germline, CDR1 is SEHNR, CDR2 FQNEAQ (reference sequence). The CDR3 DNA reads as TGTGCCAGCATCCTCACAGGGGATGGTGTAGCTTTCTTT. Its translation is CASILTGDGVAFF.